These 28 T cell receptor beta chains were all obtained from the same sample, sequenced in a study of human T cells and chemical hapten exposure. TCRdb independently ran MiXCR on the RACE reads; one entry per CDR3 protein. In the table there are roughly 100,000 distinct CDR3 sequences, about 9.3% of which are singletons. The time point is: patch test 2, 6 weeks after DPC sensitization. The treatment is: therapeutic diphenylcyclopropenone sensitization with weekly scalp DPC. This sample comprised whole blood, obtained in connection with sensitization to the hapten diphenylcyclopropenone (DPC). These receptors were taken from a woman aged 40 to 49 with alopecia areata. Some clones in this sample may be carry-over from other donors' samples.

The chain combines TRBV7-8 with TRBJ2-1; 8 positions match TRBD2. The germline gives CDR1 SGHVS, CDR2 FQNEAQ. Trimming removed 4 bases from V and 6 bases from J; junction bases left unmatched: 11. This CDR3 contains 16 residues. The DNA for the CDR3 is TGTGCCAGCAGCTCGTCCGGGACTAGGGTGGCCAATGAGCAGTTCTTC. Translation gives CASSSSGTRVANEQFF.

The chain has TRBV7-2 and TRBJ2-1; weak D call: TRBD2 (5 bases). The germline V gene has CDR1 SGHTA and CDR2 FQGNSA. V gave up 6 bases and J gave up 4 bases, with 16 bases separating them. The CDR3 consists of 15 residues. CDR3 in amino acids: CASRSSGGPYNEQFF. The CDR3 coding sequence is TGTGCCAGCAGGAGTTCGGGCGGGCCATACAATGAGCAGTTCTTC.

The chain combines TRBV7-9 with TRBJ1-4, with TRBD1 matching over 7 bases. Germline V gene sequence: CDR1 SEHNR, CDR2 FQNEAQ (reference sequence). The CDR3 runs 15 residues. Trimming at V came to 5 bases and at J to 7 bases, leaving 10 bases not matched to a gene. CDR3 bases: TGTGCCAGCAGCCCGAACAGGGGTAGCGGTGAAAAACTGTTTTTT. The encoded protein is CASSPNRGSGEKLFF.

The V gene is TRBV28, the J gene TRBJ1-1, with a possible D match to TRBD1 (5 bases). The CDR3 extends over 15 amino acids. Germline V CDR1 and CDR2: MDHEN, SYDVKM. V shed 5 bases and J shed 2 bases, with 15 bases lying between them. The CDR3 nucleotides read TGTGCCAGCAGTGCCCCTCGGGACGGCAACACTGAAGCTTTCTTT. This translates into CASSAPRDGNTEAFF.

This clonotype occurred many times. The V and J genes are TRBV6-2 or TRBV6-3 and TRBJ2-3; D is possibly TRBD2 (6 bases). Trimming stripped 6 bases from V and 12 bases from J, with 25 bases between. CDR1 and CDR2 (germline): MNHEY, SVGEGT. This CDR3 region has 15 residues. CDR3 in DNA: TGTGCCAGCAGCTTCCGACCCGGGACTCCCATTTGTCAGTATTTT. This encodes CASSFRPGTPICQYF.

This chain connects TRBV20-1 to TRBJ2-1, with a possible D match to TRBD2 (5 bases). In germline, CDR1 is DFQATT, CDR2 SNEGSKA (reference sequence). The length of the CDR3 is 12 residues. The germline V and J ends were trimmed by 1 base and 6 bases, with 7 bases remaining between them. Here the CDR3 DNA reads TGCAGTGCTAGAGGCGGACTCAATGAGCAGTTCTTC. It specifies CSARGGLNEQFF.

This clonotype has at least ten counts. The chain couples TRBV6-2 or TRBV6-3 to TRBJ2-4; D might be TRBD1 (6 bases). Looked up from germline, CDR1 is MNHEY and CDR2 is SVGEGT. The CDR3 covers 17 residues. With 0 bases removed from V and 1 base from J, the gap between germline ends came to 13 bases. CDR3 DNA sequence: TGTGCCAGCAGTTACTCGACTCCAGGGGAGGCCAAAAACATTCAGTACTTC. Amino acids: CASSYSTPGEAKNIQYF.

This clonotype has only a few counts. The V call is TRBV5-1, the J call TRBJ2-2, with D possibly being TRBD2 (5 bases). V lost 0 bases and J lost 0, with 6 bases in between. The V gene's germline CDR1 is SGHRS and CDR2 YFSETQ. CDR3 length: 15 amino acids. The CDR3 region has the DNA TGCGCCAGCAGCTTGGAAGCGGCGAACACCGGGGAGCTGTTTTTT. Its translation is CASSLEAANTGELFF.

This clonotype was counted only a few times. The J gene is TRBJ2-2, the V gene TRBV24-1; D is perhaps TRBD1 (6 bases). Germline-derived CDR1 and CDR2 are KGHDR and SFDVKD. This CDR3 region has 16 residues. V was cut by 5 bases and J by 3 bases, with 15 bases left in between. The CDR3 reads CATSGRTEADTGELFF. The CDR3, as DNA: TGTGCCACCAGTGGACGGACAGAGGCGGACACCGGGGAGCTGTTTTTT.

The V and J genes are TRBV6-5 and TRBJ2-1; 9 positions match TRBD1. This CDR3 is 17 amino acids long. J gave up 5 bases and V 0 bases, and 8 bases lay outside the gene matches. CDR1 and CDR2 from the germline V gene are MNHEY and SVGAGI. Here the CDR3 reads CASSYSDPGTGNNEQFF. The CDR3 DNA reads TGTGCCAGCAGTTACTCGGATCCCGGGACAGGGAACAATGAGCAGTTCTTC.

This clonotype occurred many times. The chain employs TRBV6-5 and TRBJ1-1; the D gene is possibly TRBD1 (5 bases). The ends were cut back, 4 bases at V and 1 base at J, with 16 bases in the middle. CDR3 length: 16 residues. The V gene's germline CDR1 is MNHEY and CDR2 SVGAGI. The CDR3 region is CASSSPAGQPNTEAFF. CDR3 nucleotides: TGTGCCAGCAGTTCGCCAGCGGGGCAACCGAACACTGAAGCTTTCTTT.

This clonotype turned up a few times. The chain is built from TRBV2 and TRBJ1-5; no reliable D call. V dropped 4 bases and J dropped 1 base, with 11 bases sitting between them. The germline V gene encodes CDR1 SNHLY and CDR2 FYNNEI. The CDR3 is made up of 15 amino acids. The CDR3 nucleotides are TGTGCCAGCAGTGTGTTGGGAAACAGCAATCAGCCCCAGCATTTT. This sequence encodes CASSVLGNSNQPQHF.

The CDR3 protein is CASSSQTAVHF. In DNA, the CDR3 is TGTGCCAGCAGTTCCCAGACAGCTGTCCACTTT. The genes are TRBV28 and TRBJ1-6, with D maybe TRBD1 (5 bases). The V end was cut by 4 bases, the J end by 17 bases, with 12 bases between. The V gene's germline CDR1 is MDHEN and CDR2 SYDVKM. This CDR3 is 11 amino acids long.

The CDR3 nucleotides read TGCGCCAGCAGCCCCGCAGGGGGGGGTTCCTACGAGCAGTACTTC. Translating gives CASSPAGGGSYEQYF. The rearrangement joins TRBV4-1 to TRBJ2-7; D assignment may be TRBD1 or TRBD2 (7 bases each). This CDR3 has 15 amino acids. The germline V gene encodes CDR1 MGHRA and CDR2 YSYEKL. The V end lost 4 bases, the J end lost 1 base, and 14 bases lay between the germline ends.

The gene calls are TRBV6-4 and TRBJ2-3; 8 bases align to TRBD1. The germline CDR1 and CDR2 sequences are MRHNA and SNTAGT. The CDR3 covers 14 residues. V shed 2 bases, J shed 5 bases, and the junction held 3 bases outside the gene matches. CDR3 protein: CASSDGQGGDTQYF. CDR3 in DNA: TGTGCCAGCAGTGACGGACAGGGAGGAGATACGCAGTATTTT.

This clonotype has a count of ten or more. The genes are TRBV7-2 and TRBJ2-7; the match to TRBD2 covers 15 bases. Germline V gene data show CDR1 as SGHTA and CDR2 as FQGNSA. This CDR3 comprises 16 residues. The V segment lost 5 bases and the J segment 2 bases; nucleotides outside the gene matches: 4. CDR3 nucleotide sequence: TGTGCCAGCAGCCCGCGGACTAGCGGGAGGGCCTACGAGCAGTACTTC. Translated: CASSPRTSGRAYEQYF.

This clonotype was counted between two and nine times. The chain recombines TRBV9 with TRBJ1-2, with D maybe TRBD1 (6 bases). Germline V CDR1 and CDR2: SGDLS, YYNGEE. The CDR3 is 13 amino acids. Trimming stripped 1 base from V and 8 bases from J, with 12 bases between. CDR3 residues: CASSVRQVDGYTF. The CDR3, as DNA: TGTGCCAGCAGCGTACGACAGGTCGACGGCTACACCTTC.

Ten or more counts support this clonotype. Because the CDR3's place on the DNA is in doubt, the DNA is left out and the CDR3 is given as listed by TCRdb. J is TRBJ2-1 and V is TRBV28; the table gives TRBD1 as D, unverified against the DNA. Germline values: CDR1 MDHEN, CDR2 SYDVKM. The CDR3 adds up to 15 amino acids, both ends counted. CDR3 in amino acids: CASSSSGQGWNEQFF.

This clonotype has only a few counts. The V and J genes are TRBV4-3 and TRBJ2-1, with a weak D call TRBD2 (5 bases). Between the trimmed V and J ends, which lost 1 base and 3 bases, there was a span of 10 bases. The CDR3 has 15 amino acids. Germline CDR1 reads LGHNA; CDR2 reads YSLEER. This CDR3 reads CASSQGGHYYNEQFF. The CDR3 DNA reads TGCGCCAGCAGCCAAGGCGGGCACTACTACAATGAGCAGTTCTTC.

This clonotype was counted only a few times. The rearrangement joins TRBV29-1 to TRBJ2-3, with 7 positions matching TRBD2. V dropped 0 bases and J dropped 11; count of bases not matched to a gene: 17. Germline V lookup: CDR1 SQVTM, CDR2 ANQGSEA. The CDR3 is 16 amino acids. This CDR3 reads CSVEDRTDGEGLGQYF. CDR3 sequence (DNA): TGCAGCGTTGAAGATAGAACGGATGGGGAGGGGCTTGGGCAGTATTTT.

This clonotype has ten or more counts. The rearrangement links TRBV7-9 to TRBJ1-6; D gene ambiguous. Germline V gene lookup returns CDR1 SEHNR and CDR2 FQNEAQ (reference sequence). The CDR3 totals 14 residues. V lost 1 base and J 4 bases, leaving 5 bases between the germline ends. As DNA, the CDR3 is TGTGCCAGCAGCTTAGAACAGTATAATTCACCCCTCCACTTT. It yields the protein CASSLEQYNSPLHF.

The rearrangement uses TRBV20-1 and TRBJ2-3; maybe TRBD2 (6 bases). Per the germline V gene, CDR1 is DFQATT and CDR2 is SNEGSKA (reference sequence). The CDR3 length is 14 residues. V was clipped by 0 bases and J by 4 bases, with 11 bases between them. The chain's CDR3 is CSARELASSDTQYF. CDR3 sequence (DNA): TGCAGTGCTAGAGAACTAGCAAGTTCAGATACGCAGTATTTT.

This clonotype was recorded once. Germline and junction disagree at one end, which may indicate a read error. The chain joins TRBV7-7 to TRBJ2-6; D may match TRBD1 or TRBD2 (6 bases each). The CDR3 runs to 17 residues. Germline CDR1 reads SSHAT; CDR2 reads FNYEAQ (reference sequence). CDR3 sequence reads: CASSPERGVTGANVLTF. DNA of the CDR3: TGTGCTAGCAGCCCCGAGAGGGGGGTCACTGGGGCCAACGTCCTGACTTTC.

This clonotype was observed a handful of times. The chain uses TRBV6-1 and TRBJ2-6, with D perhaps TRBD2 (6 bases). The CDR3 runs 16 residues. CDR1 is MNHNS and CDR2 is SASEGT in the germline V gene. Trimming cost V 6 bases and J 2 bases, with 14 bases left between them. The CDR3 DNA sequence: TGTGCCAGCAGGGACTATTATCGGGCTGGGGCCAACGTCCTGACTTTC. Protein: CASRDYYRAGANVLTF.

The sample holds many counts of this clonotype. The genes are TRBV7-6 and TRBJ1-4; 7 bases match TRBD1. The germline gives CDR1 SGHVS, CDR2 FNYEAQ. The CDR3 spans 16 residues. J was trimmed by 2 bases and V by 2 bases; bases with no gene match: 5. CDR3 bases: TGTGCCAGCAGCTTACAGGGGGGGGCGACTAATGAAAAACTGTTTTTT. Translated, it gives CASSLQGGATNEKLFF.

This chain connects TRBV27 to TRBJ2-5, with a weak D call TRBD2 (5 bases). Germline V lookup: CDR1 MNHEY, CDR2 SMNVEV (reference sequence). The CDR3 contains 15 residues. With 7 bases removed from V and 2 bases from J, the gap between germline ends came to 17 bases. CDR3 in amino acids: CASKRGRVGQETQYF. The CDR3 region has the DNA TGTGCCAGCAAAAGAGGGCGTGTAGGTCAAGAGACCCAGTACTTC.

At least ten counts were recorded for this clonotype. V gene TRBV7-2 combines with J gene TRBJ2-1; unclear D gene. Looked up from germline, CDR1 is SGHTA and CDR2 is FQGNSA. The V end was cut by 2 bases, the J end by 7 bases, with 6 bases between. The CDR3 sequence is 12 residues long. CDR3 nucleotide sequence: TGTGCCAGCAGCTTACGGTGGAATGAGCAGTTCTTC. This translates into CASSLRWNEQFF.

Ten or more counts support this clonotype. The chain has TRBV28 and TRBJ2-7, with 9 bases fitting TRBD2. Germline V gene data show CDR1 as MDHEN and CDR2 as SYDVKM. Unmatched junction bases numbered 12, after V lost 5 bases and J lost 4 bases. This CDR3 is 16 amino acids long. For the CDR3, the DNA is TGTGCCAGCAGTCCAGGGGAAGCGGGAGGTACGTACGAGCAGTACTTC. Translating gives CASSPGEAGGTYEQYF.